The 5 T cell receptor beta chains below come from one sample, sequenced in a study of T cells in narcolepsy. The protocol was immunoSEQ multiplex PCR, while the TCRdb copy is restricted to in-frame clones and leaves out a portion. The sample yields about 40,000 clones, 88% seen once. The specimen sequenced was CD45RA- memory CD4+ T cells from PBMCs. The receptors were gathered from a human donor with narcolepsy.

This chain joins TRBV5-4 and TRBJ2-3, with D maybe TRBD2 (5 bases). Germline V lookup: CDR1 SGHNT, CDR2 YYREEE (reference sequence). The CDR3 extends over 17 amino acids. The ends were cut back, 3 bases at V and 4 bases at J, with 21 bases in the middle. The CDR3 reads CASSSYPELGGADTQYF. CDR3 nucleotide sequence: TGTGCCAGCAGCTCATACCCTGAACTAGGTGGGGCAGATACGCAGTATTTT.

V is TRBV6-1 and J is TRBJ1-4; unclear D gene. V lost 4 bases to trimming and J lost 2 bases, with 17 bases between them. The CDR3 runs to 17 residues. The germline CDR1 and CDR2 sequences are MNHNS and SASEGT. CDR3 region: CASSVIQRRATNEKLFF. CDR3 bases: TGTGCCAGCAGTGTGATTCAGCGGCGGGCCACTAATGAAAAACTGTTTTTT.

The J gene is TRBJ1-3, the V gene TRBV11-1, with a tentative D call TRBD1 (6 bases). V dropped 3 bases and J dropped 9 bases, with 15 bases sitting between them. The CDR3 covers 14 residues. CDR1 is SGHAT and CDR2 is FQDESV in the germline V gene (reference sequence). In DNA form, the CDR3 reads TGTGCCAGCAGCTTCTCCACAGGGCTTGCCACCATATATTTT. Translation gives CASSFSTGLATIYF.

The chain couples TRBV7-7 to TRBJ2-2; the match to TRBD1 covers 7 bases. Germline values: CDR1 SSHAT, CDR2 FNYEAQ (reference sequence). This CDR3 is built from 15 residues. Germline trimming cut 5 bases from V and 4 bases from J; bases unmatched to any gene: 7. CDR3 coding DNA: TGTGCCAGCAGCCCCACAGGGGTGGTCACCGGGGAGCTGTTTTTT. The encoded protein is CASSPTGVVTGELFF.

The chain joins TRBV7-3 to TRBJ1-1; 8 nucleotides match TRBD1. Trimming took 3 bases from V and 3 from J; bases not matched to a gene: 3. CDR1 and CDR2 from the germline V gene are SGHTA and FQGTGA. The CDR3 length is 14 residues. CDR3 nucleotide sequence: TGTGCCAGCAGCTTCAGGGGGCCCGACACTGAAGCTTTCTTT. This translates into CASSFRGPDTEAFF.